Below, one TCR beta chain is given with its context. The record originates from a study of blood T cell repertoires in COVID-19. Study-level background: Whether acute or convalescent, the COVID-19 samples came from the United States, Italy and Spain. Nucleic acid was either cDNA or gDNA, and it came from T cells, B-cell-depleted T cells, or PBMCs.

The CDR3 consists of 17 residues. CDR1 and CDR2 (germline): MGHRA, YSYEKL. J was trimmed by 7 bases and V by 3 bases; bases with no gene match: 15. Original methodology: Estimated nucleated cell counts came from reference gene primer amplification. Generated by immunoSEQ multiplex PCR, the TCRdb table keeps only in-frame clones and is missing some. V and J calls and clone size are copied from that table; D and trimming were computed from the DNA. In the table there are 75,000 to 100,000 clones, roughly nine tenths of which are singletons. V and J are TRBV4-1 and TRBJ1-5, with 7 bases fitting TRBD1. The source is a man aged 60 to 69 with acute or convalescent COVID-19. Material: peripheral blood. CDR3 sequence (DNA): TGCGCCAGCAGCCATCAAAGGGGACAGATCCTTGGCCAGCCCCAGCATTTT. Residues: CASSHQRGQILGQPQHF.